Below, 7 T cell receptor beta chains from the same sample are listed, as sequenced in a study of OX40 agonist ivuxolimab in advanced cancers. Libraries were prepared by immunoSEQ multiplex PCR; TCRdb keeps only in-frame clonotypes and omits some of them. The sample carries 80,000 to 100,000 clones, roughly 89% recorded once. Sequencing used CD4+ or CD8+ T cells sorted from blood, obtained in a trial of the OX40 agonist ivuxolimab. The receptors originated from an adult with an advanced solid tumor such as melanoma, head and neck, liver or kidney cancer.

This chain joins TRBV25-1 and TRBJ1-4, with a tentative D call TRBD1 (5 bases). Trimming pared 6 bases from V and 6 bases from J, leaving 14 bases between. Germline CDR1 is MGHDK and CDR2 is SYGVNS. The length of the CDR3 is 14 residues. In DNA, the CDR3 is TGTGCCAGCAGCCCCGGGACGTGGGATGAAAAACTGTTTTTT. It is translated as CASSPGTWDEKLFF.

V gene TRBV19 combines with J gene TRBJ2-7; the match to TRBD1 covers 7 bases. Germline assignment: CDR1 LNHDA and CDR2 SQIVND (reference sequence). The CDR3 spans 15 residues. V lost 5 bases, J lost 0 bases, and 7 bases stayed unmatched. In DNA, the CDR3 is TGTGCCAGTAGTTGGGACAGTCAAAACTCCTACGAGCAGTACTTC. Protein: CASSWDSQNSYEQYF.

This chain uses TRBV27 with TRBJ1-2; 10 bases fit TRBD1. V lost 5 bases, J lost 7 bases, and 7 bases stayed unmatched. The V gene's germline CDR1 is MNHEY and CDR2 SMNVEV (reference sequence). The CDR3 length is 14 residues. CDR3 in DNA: TGTGCCAGCAGTACGCGACAGGGGGCGGTTGGCTACACCTTC. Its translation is CASSTRQGAVGYTF.

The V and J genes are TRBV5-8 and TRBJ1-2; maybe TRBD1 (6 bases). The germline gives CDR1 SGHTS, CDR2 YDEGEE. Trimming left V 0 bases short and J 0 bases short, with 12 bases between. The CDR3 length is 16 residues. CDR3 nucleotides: TGTGCCAGCAGCTTGGGCTCCGCAGGGGCTAACTATGGCTACACCTTC. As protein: CASSLGSAGANYGYTF.

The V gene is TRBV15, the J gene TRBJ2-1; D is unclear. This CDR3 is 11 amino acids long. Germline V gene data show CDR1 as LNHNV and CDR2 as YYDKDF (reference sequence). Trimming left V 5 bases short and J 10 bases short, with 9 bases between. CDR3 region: CATSAIGEQFF. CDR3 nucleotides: TGTGCCACCAGCGCCATCGGGGAGCAGTTCTTC.

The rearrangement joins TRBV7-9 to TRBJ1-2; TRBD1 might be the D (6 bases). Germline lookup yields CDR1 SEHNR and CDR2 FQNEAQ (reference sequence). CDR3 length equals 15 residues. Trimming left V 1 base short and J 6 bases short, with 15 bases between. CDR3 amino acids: CASSLGGGWQDGYTF. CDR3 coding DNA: TGTGCCAGCAGCTTAGGAGGGGGTTGGCAGGATGGCTACACCTTC.

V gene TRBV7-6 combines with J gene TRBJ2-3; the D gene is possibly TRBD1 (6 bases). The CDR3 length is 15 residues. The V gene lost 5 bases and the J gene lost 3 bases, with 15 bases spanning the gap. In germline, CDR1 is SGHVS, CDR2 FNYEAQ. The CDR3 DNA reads TGTGCCAGCAGCGAAACCACAGGGTTTACAGATACGCAGTATTTT. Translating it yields CASSETTGFTDTQYF.